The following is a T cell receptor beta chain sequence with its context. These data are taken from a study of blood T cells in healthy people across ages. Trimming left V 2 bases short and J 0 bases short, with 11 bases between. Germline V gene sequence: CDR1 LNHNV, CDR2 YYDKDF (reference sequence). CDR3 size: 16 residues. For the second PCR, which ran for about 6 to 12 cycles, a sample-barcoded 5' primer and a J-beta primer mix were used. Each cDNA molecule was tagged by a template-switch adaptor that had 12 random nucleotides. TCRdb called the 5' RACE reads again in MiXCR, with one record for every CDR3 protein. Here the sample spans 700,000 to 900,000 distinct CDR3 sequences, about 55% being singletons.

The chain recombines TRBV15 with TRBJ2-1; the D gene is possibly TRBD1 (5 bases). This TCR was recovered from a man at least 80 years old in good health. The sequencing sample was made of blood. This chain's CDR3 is CATSRTADSSYNEQFF. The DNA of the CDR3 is TGTGCCACCAGCAGAACCGCAGACAGCTCCTACAATGAGCAGTTCTTC.